The 9 T cell receptor beta chains listed next were all sequenced from one sample in a study of blood T cell repertoires in COVID-19. TCRdb's copy holds only in-frame clones and misses some; the assay was immunoSEQ multiplex PCR. The table includes about 140,000 clones, over 60% detected once. Specimen: peripheral blood. These TCRs come from a woman in her 50s with active or convalescent COVID-19.

The V and J genes are TRBV30 and TRBJ1-2; 7 bases map to TRBD1. V gave up 7 bases and J gave up 2 bases; unmatched junction bases: 10. CDR1 and CDR2 (germline): GTSNPN, SVGIG (reference sequence). This CDR3 has 14 amino acids. The CDR3 sequence is CASAWDSQNYGYTF. Here the CDR3 DNA reads TGTGCCTCGGCCTGGGACAGCCAGAACTATGGCTACACCTTC.

V gene TRBV5-1 combines with J gene TRBJ2-1; 9 nucleotides line up with TRBD2. This CDR3 is 15 amino acids long. CDR1 and CDR2 from the germline V gene are SGHRS and YFSETQ. V was clipped by 0 bases and J by 9 bases; unmatched bases: 7. CDR3 region: CASSLGQRGAGEQFF. CDR3 in DNA: TGCGCCAGCAGCTTGGGCCAGCGGGGGGCGGGTGAGCAGTTCTTC.

The V call is TRBV30, the J call TRBJ2-2; 8 positions agree with TRBD1. The CDR3 has 15 amino acids. CDR1 is GTSNPN, CDR2 SVGIG, per germline (reference sequence). With 8 bases clipped from V and 5 bases from J, the junction kept 13 bases outside the gene matches. CDR3 sequence: CAHRRADRATGELFF. CDR3 in DNA: TGTGCCCACCGGAGGGCGGACAGGGCGACCGGGGAGCTGTTTTTT.

As to this clone: The sample contains more than one DNA sequence encoding this CDR3. For the CDR3, the DNA is TGTGCCAGTAGTATCTATAACTATGGCTACACCTTC. Translated: CASSIYNYGYTF. V usage is TRBV19 and J usage is TRBJ1-2, with D hard to call. This CDR3 is 12 amino acids long. V was pared by 3 bases and J by 1 base, with 3 bases between. The germline gives CDR1 LNHDA, CDR2 SQIVND (reference sequence). The variable domain in full, with the rest retrieved from reference TRBV19 and TRBJ1-2, is DGGITQSPKYLFRKEGQNVTLSCEQNLNHDAMYWYRQDPGQGLRLIYYSQIVNDFQKGDIAEGYSVSREKKESFPLTVTSAQKNPTAFYLCASSIYNYGYTFGSGTRLTVV.

The chain couples TRBV7-2 to TRBJ2-1; TRBD2 might be the D (5 bases). V shed 5 bases and J shed 3 bases, with 14 bases lying between them. This CDR3 is 15 amino acids long. The germline CDR1 and CDR2 sequences are SGHTA and FQGNSA. CDR3 loop: CASSLTMDFYNEQFF. The CDR3 DNA reads as TGTGCCAGCAGCCTGACCATGGACTTCTACAATGAGCAGTTCTTC.

J is TRBJ2-7 and V is TRBV6-2 or TRBV6-3; TRBD2 matches at 9 bases. The CDR3 extends over 15 amino acids. Germline CDR1 reads MNHEY; CDR2 reads SVGEGT. The ends lost 4 bases at V and 1 base at J; junction bases unmatched: 5. CDR3 DNA sequence: TGTGCCAGCAGTTCCCCGGGACTAGCTTCCTACGAGCAGTACTTC. Translated: CASSSPGLASYEQYF.

This sequence joins TRBV25-1 and TRBJ2-3, with 15 bases lining up with TRBD2. The V gene's germline CDR1 is MGHDK and CDR2 SYGVNS. V lost 6 bases, J lost 0 bases, and 7 bases stayed unmatched. The CDR3 is 18 amino acids. CDR3 sequence reads: CASSPGLAGGLSTDTQYF. The CDR3 nucleotides are TGTGCCAGCAGCCCGGGACTAGCGGGAGGATTAAGCACAGATACGCAGTATTTT. Full variable domain (remainder filled in from reference TRBV25-1 and TRBJ2-3): EADIYQTPRYLVIGTGKKITLECSQTMGHDKMYWYQQDPGMELHLIHYSYGVNSTEKGDLSSESTVSRIRTEHFPLTLESARPSHTSQYLCASSPGLAGGLSTDTQYFGPGTRLTVL.

The V gene is TRBV11-3, the J gene TRBJ2-1; D perhaps matches TRBD2 (5 bases). The CDR3 has 15 amino acids. Germline V gene lookup returns CDR1 SGHNT and CDR2 YENEEA. V dropped 1 base and J dropped 6 bases, with 13 bases sitting between them. CDR3 DNA: TGTGCCAGCAGCTTAGTAGGGCTAGCAGGCAATGAGCAGTTCTTC. Residues: CASSLVGLAGNEQFF.

The chain couples TRBV29-1 to TRBJ2-3; maybe TRBD2 (7 bases). The length of the CDR3 is 14 residues. V was shortened by 7 bases and J by 3 bases, with 17 bases between the two germline ends. The germline V gene encodes CDR1 SQVTM and CDR2 ANQGSEA. CDR3 nucleotides: TGCAGCGGGGGAGGGGGAGAGGGTACAGATACGCAGTATTTT. Translation gives CSGGGGEGTDTQYF.